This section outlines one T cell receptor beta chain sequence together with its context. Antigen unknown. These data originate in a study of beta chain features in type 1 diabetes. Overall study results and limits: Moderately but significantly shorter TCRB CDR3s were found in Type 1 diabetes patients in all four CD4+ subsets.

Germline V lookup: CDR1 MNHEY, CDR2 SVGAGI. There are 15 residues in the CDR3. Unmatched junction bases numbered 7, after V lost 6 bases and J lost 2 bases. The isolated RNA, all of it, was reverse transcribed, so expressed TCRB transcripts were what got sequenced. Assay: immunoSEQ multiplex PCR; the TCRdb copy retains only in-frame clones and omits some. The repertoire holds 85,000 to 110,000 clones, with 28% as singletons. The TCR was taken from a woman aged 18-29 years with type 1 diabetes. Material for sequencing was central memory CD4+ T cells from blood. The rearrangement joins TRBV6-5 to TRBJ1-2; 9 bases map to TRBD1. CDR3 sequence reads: CASRHPGTGNYGYTF. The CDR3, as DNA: TGTGCCAGCAGGCACCCCGGGACAGGGAACTATGGCTACACCTTC.